In this sample, the clone carrying this T cell receptor (beta chain) turned up a few times. The antigen is undetermined. The sample belongs to a study of TIL therapy for anti-PD-1-resistant metastatic lung cancer. Study information: Median tumor PD-L1 proportion score was approximately 6.3%. Study-level points and caveats: This highly selected cohort may not generalize to typical lung cancer patients.

Germline CDR1 and CDR2: MNHNS and SASEGT. CDR3 size: 14 residues. Unmatched junction bases numbered 10, after V lost 8 bases and J lost 7 bases. Time point here: pre-treatment sample, taken before nivolumab and TIL therapy. Stage 4 NSCLC adults joined between 2017 and early 2020. The libraries were made with immunoSEQ v3. Each library reached 2.1 million or so read pairs, or about 5-6.5 million at deep level. This table comes from immunoSEQ multiplex PCR, and its TCRdb copy is limited to in-frame clones, with some not included. The sample records about 32,000 clones, 74% being singletons. The sequence came from a woman aged 30 to 85 with non-small cell lung cancer. The rearrangement joins TRBV6-1 to TRBJ1-2; 10 bases fit TRBD1. The material was blood, obtained at baseline. The CDR3 sequence: CASGLLGTGAGYTF. The CDR3 nucleotides read TGTGCCAGCGGGCTTCTTGGGACAGGGGCTGGCTACACCTTC.